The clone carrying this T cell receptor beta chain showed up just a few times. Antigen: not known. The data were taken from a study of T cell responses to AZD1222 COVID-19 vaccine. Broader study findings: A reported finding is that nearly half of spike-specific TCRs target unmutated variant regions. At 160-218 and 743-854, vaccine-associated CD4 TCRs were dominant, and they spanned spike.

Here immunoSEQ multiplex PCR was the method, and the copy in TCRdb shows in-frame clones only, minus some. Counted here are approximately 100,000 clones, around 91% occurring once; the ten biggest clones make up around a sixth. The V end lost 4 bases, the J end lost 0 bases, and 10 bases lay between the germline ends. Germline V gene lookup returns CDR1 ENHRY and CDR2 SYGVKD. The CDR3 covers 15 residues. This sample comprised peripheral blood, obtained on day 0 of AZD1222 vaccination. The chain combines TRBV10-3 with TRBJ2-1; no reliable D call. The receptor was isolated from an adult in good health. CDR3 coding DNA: TGTGCCATCAGTGGTGCAGGAAGCTCCTACAATGAGCAGTTCTTC. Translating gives CAISGAGSSYNEQFF.